This TCR beta chain was obtained from a study of breast tumors, draining lymph nodes, adjacent tissues. Overall study findings and caveats: Data only fit, rather than demonstrated, lymph node origin of most tumor T cells. Tumors had less TCR diversity than lymph nodes, more than nontumor tissue. Tumor and nontumor repertoires were significantly more similar in luminal-like than in basal-like breast cancer.

Note on this clonotype: Antigen specificity is unknown. This is likely a read error, given that the CDR3 carries no conserved phenylalanine or tryptophan at its end.

TCRdb re-analysed the multiplex PCR reads in MiXCR, keeping a single row per CDR3 protein. Here the sample spans approximately 300,000 distinct CDR3 sequences, around 31% being singletons. The germline V gene encodes CDR1 MGHDK and CDR2 SYGVNS. Trimming left V 2 bases short and J 2 bases short, with 16 bases between. This CDR3 has 17 amino acids. Samples came from axillary lymph nodes draining the breast cancer. The source is a female donor with breast cancer. Some clones in this sample may be carry-over from other donors' samples. The rearrangement joins TRBV25-1 to TRBJ2-4, with D possibly matching TRBD2 (6 bases). Specimen: axillary lymph node tissue. The CDR3 sequence: CASSESAGYSSKNIQYL. The CDR3, as DNA: TGTGCCAGCAGTGAAAGCGCGGGATATTCCTCCAAAAACATTCAGTACCTC.